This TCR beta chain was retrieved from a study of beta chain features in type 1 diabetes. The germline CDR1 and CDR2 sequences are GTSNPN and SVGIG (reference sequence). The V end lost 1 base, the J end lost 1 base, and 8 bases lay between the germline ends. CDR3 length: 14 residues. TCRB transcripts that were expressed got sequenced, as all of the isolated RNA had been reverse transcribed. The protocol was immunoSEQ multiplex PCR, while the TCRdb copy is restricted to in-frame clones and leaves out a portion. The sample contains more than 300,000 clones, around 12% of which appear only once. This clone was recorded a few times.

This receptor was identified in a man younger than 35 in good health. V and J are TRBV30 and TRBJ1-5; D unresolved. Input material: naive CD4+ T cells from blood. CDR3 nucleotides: TGTGCCTGGAGTGATGGCCGAAGCAATCAGCCCCAGCATTTT. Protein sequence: CAWSDGRSNQPQHF.